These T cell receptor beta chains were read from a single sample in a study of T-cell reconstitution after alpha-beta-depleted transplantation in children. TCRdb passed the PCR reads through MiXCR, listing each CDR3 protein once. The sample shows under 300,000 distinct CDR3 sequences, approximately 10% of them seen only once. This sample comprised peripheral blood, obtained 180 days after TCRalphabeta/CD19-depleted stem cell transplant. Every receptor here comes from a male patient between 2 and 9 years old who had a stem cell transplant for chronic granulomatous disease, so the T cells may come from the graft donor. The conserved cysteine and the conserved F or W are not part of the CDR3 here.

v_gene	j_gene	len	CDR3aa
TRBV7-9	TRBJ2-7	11	ASSLEQGYEQY
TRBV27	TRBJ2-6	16	ASSLRRQGASGANVLT
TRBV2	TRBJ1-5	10	ASRDTIQPQH
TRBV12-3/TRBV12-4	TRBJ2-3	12	ASRPSGSGDTQY
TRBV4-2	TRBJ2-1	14	ASSRTTGGESNEQF
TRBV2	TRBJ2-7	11	ASSDGRHYEQY
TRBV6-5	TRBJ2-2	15	ASRGLAGGPGTGELF
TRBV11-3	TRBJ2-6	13	ASSHSGSGANVLT
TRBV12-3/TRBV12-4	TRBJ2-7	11	ASRSGRVYEQY
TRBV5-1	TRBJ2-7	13	ASSRPDSTSYEQY
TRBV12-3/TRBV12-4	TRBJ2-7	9	ASSAGDEQY
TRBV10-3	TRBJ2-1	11	AAQGSPANEQF
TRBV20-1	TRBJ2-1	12	SAILSVSYDEQF
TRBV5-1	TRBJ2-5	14	ASSLRLAVGGETQY
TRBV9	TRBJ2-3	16	ASSARLAGGLSTDTQY
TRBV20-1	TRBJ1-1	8	SASLGRAF
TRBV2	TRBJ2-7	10	ASSQSCYEQY
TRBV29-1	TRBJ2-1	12	SVGAISSYNEQF
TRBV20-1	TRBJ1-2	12	SATLGTANYGYT
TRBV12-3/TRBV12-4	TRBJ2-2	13	ASGRSGRNTGELF
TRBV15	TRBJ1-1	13	ATSRAGTGSGEAF
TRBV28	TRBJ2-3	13	ASSFPAVGTDTQY
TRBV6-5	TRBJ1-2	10	ASSFDTYGYT
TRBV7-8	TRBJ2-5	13	ASSLYGQGQETQY
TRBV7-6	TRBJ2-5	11	ASSLGKLETQY
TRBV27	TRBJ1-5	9	ASSGSQPQH
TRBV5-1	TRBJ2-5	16	ASSRGTPGFSYQETQY
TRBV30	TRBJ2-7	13	AWRGGTIRTYEQY
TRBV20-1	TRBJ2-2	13	SAREGGRDTGELF
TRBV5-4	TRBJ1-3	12	ASSAGQGRNTIY
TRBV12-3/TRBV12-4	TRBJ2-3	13	ASSLSGDSTDTQY
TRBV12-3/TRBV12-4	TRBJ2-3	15	ASSLRRAAGSTDTQY